Below, 4 T cell receptor beta chains from the same sample are listed, as sequenced in a study of blood T cell repertoires in COVID-19. Generated by immunoSEQ multiplex PCR, the TCRdb table keeps only in-frame clones and is missing some. The sample holds roughly 120,000 clones; around 85% are singletons and the top ten take 1.5% to 1.7%. Sample: peripheral blood. These receptor sequences come from a man aged 50 to 59 with acute or convalescent COVID-19.

The chain uses TRBV6-5 and TRBJ1-6, with D uncertain. The CDR3 is made up of 14 amino acids. Deletions cut 6 bases from V and 7 bases from J, with 13 bases between. The germline gives CDR1 MNHEY, CDR2 SVGAGI. The CDR3 reads CASSGLAGNSPLHF. The CDR3 DNA follows: TGTGCCAGCAGCGGGTTGGCTGGGAATTCACCCCTCCACTTT.

This rearrangement joins TRBV6-5 to TRBJ2-4, with 10 bases matching TRBD2. After removal of 9 bases from V and 6 bases from J, the junction contained 2 bases not matched to a gene. The CDR3 contains 12 residues. Per germline, CDR1 MNHEY and CDR2 SVGAGI. CDR3 region: CASGLAVNIQYF. The CDR3 coding sequence is TGTGCCAGTGGACTAGCGGTAAACATTCAGTACTTC.

The chain joins TRBV2 to TRBJ2-1; weak D call: TRBD2 (7 bases). The CDR3 runs to 12 residues. Germline V lookup: CDR1 SNHLY, CDR2 FYNNEI. In DNA, the CDR3 is TGTGCTGGGGGGGCCTCCTACAATGAGCAGTTCTTC. It translates to CAGGASYNEQFF.

This chain uses TRBV6-6 with TRBJ1-1, with D possibly being TRBD1 (6 bases). From germline, CDR1 is MNHNY and CDR2 SVGAGI (reference sequence). There are 14 residues in the CDR3. V was clipped by 0 bases and J by 6 bases, with 11 bases between them. In DNA, the CDR3 is TGTGCCAGCAGTTACTCCACAGGGATGCCTGAAGCTTTCTTT. Protein: CASSYSTGMPEAFF.